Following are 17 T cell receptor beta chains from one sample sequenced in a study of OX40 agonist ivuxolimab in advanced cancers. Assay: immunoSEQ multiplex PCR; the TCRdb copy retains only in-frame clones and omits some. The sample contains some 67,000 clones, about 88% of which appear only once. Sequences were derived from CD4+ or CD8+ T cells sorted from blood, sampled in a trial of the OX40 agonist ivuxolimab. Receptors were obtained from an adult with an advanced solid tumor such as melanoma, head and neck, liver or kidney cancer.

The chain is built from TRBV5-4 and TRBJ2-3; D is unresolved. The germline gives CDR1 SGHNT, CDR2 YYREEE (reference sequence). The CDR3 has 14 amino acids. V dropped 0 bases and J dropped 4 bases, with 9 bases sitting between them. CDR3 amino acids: CASSLGIGPDTQYF. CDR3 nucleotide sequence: TGTGCCAGCAGCTTGGGAATAGGGCCAGATACGCAGTATTTT.

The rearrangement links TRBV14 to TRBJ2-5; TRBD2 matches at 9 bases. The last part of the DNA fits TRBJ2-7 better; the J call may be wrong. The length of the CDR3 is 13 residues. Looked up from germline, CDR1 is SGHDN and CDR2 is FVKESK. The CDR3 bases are TGTGCCAGCTCGGTAGCGGGAGTCGTCGAGCAGTACTTC. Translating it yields CASSVAGVVEQYF.

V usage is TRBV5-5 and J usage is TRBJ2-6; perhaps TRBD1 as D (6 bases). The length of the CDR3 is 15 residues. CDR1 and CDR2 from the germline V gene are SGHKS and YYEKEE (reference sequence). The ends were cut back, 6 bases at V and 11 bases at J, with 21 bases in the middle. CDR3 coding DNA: TGTGCCAGCAAGGATGGGACAAATAATCGGGACGTCCTGACTTTC. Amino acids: CASKDGTNNRDVLTF.

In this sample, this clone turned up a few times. The CDR3 sequence is CASSLGGTDTQYF. CDR3 coding DNA: TGTGCCAGCAGCTTAGGGGGCACAGATACGCAGTATTTT. V is TRBV7-9 and J is TRBJ2-3; D unresolved. This CDR3 is built from 13 residues. The germline V gene has CDR1 SEHNR and CDR2 FQNEAQ (reference sequence). V lost 1 base to trimming and J lost 1 base, with 3 bases between them.

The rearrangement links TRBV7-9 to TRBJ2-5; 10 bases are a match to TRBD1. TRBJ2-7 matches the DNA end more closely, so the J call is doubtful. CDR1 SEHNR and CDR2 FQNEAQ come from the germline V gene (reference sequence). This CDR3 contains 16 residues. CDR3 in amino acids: CASSPWGGTGVHEQYF. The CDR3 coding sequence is TGTGCCAGCAGCCCATGGGGGGGGACAGGGGTCCACGAGCAGTACTTC.

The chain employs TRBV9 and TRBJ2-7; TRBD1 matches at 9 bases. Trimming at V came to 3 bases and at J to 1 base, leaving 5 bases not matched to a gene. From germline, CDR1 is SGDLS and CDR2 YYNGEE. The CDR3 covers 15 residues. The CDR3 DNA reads TGTGCCAGCAGCGACGGGGACAGGGCTTCCTACGAGCAGTACTTC. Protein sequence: CASSDGDRASYEQYF.

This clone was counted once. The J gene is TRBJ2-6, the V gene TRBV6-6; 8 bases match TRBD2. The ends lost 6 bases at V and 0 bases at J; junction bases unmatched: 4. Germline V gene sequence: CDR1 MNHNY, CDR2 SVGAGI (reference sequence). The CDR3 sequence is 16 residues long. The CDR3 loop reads CASSTSGSSGANVLTF. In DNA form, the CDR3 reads TGTGCCAGCAGCACAAGCGGGAGCTCTGGGGCCAACGTCCTGACTTTC.

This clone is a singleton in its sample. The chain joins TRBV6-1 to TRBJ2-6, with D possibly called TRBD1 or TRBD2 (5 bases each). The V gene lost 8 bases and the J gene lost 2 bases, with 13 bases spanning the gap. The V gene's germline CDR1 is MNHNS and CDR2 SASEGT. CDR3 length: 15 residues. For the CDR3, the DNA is TGTGCCAGCCACGGCCCGGGACCTGGGGCCAACGTCCTGACTTTC. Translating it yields CASHGPGPGANVLTF.

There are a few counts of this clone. The chain's CDR3 is CASRSLVAGNEQFF. The CDR3 DNA follows: TGTGCCAGCAGATCCTTAGTAGCAGGAAATGAGCAGTTCTTC. J is TRBJ2-1 and V is TRBV5-8; D gene unclear. The CDR3 consists of 14 residues. The germline CDR1 and CDR2 sequences are SGHTS and YDEGEE. V was trimmed by 5 bases and J by 7 bases, leaving 16 bases between them.

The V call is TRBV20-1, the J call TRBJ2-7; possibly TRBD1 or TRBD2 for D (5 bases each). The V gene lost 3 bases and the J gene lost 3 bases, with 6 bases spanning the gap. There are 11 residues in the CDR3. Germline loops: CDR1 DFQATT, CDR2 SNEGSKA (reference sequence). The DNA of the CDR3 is TGCAGTGCTAGGGGGGACTACGAGCAGTACTTC. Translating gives CSARGDYEQYF.

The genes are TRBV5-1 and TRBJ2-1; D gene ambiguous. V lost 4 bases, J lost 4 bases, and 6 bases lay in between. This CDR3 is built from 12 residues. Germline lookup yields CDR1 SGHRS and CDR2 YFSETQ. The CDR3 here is CASSIQYNEQFF. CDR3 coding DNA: TGCGCCAGCAGCATCCAATACAATGAGCAGTTCTTC.

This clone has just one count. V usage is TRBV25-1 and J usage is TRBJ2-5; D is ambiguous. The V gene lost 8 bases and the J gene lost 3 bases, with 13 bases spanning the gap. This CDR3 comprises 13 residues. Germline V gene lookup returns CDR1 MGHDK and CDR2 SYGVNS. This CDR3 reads CASRPQTKETQYF. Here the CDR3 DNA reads TGTGCCAGCCGACCCCAAACCAAAGAGACCCAGTACTTC.

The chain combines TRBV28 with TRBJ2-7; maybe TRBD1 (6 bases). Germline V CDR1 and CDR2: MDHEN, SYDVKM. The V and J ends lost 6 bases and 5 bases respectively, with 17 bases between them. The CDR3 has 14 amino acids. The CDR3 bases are TGTGCCAGCAGGTCCACAGGGCCTTGGGACGAGCAGTACTTC. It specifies CASRSTGPWDEQYF. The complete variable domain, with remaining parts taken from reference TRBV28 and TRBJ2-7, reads DVKVTQSSRYLVKRTGEKVFLECVQDMDHENMFWYRQDPGLGLRLIYFSYDVKMKEKGDIPEGYSVSREKKERFSLILESASTNQTSMYLCASRSTGPWDEQYFGPGTRLTVT.

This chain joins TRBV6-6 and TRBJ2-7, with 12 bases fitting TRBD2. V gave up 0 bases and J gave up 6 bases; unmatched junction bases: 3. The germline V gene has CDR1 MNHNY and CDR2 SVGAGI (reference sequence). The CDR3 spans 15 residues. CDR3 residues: CASSYSTSGSGEQYF. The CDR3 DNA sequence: TGTGCCAGCAGTTACTCGACTAGCGGGAGTGGCGAGCAGTACTTC.

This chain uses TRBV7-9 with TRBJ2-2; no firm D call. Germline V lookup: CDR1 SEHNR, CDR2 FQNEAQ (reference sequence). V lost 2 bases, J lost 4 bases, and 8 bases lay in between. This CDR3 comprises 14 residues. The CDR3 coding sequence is TGTGCCAGCAGCTTATATACTGGCACCGGGGAGCTGTTTTTT. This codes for CASSLYTGTGELFF.

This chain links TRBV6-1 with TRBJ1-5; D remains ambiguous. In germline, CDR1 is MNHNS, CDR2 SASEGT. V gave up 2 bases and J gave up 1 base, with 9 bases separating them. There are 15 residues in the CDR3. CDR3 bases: TGTGCCAGCAGTGAACCAAACAGCAGCAATCAGCCCCAGCATTTT. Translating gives CASSEPNSSNQPQHF.

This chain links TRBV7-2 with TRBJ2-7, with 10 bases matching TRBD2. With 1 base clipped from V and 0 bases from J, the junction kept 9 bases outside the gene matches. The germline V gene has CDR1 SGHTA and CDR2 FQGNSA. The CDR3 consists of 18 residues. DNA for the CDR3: TGTGCCAGCAGCTTAGACTCTAGCGGGGGTCCACACTCCTACGAGCAGTACTTC. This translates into CASSLDSSGGPHSYEQYF.